A single sample is the source of the 32 T cell receptor beta chains below, sequenced in a study of blood T cell repertoires in COVID-19. TCRdb's copy holds only in-frame clones and misses some; the assay was immunoSEQ multiplex PCR. The sample consists of about 140,000 clones, around four fifths of them appearing once. What was sequenced was PBMCs or T cells enriched from blood (not recorded which). The receptors were gathered from a man between 65 and 80 years old who had been exposed to COVID-19.

The rearrangement uses TRBV6-7 and TRBJ2-3, with a weak D call TRBD1 (5 bases). TRBV6-7 is given ORF status, its function remaining uncertain. V gave up 2 bases and J gave up 0 bases, with 12 bases separating them. The CDR3 length is 16 residues. The CDR3 sequence: CASSYVGPPSTDTQYF. Written as DNA, the CDR3 is TGTGCCAGCAGTTACGTGGGGCCACCTAGCACAGATACGCAGTATTTT.

This clone has a single count. The CDR3 is CASSLAGGSGEKETQYF. CDR3 bases: TGTGCCAGCAGCTTGGCCGGCGGCAGCGGGGAGAAAGAGACCCAGTACTTC. The chain links TRBV5-4 to TRBJ2-5; 7 bases match TRBD2. Trimming removed 0 bases from V and 3 bases from J; junction bases left unmatched: 11. This CDR3 is built from 17 residues. Per the germline V gene, CDR1 is SGHNT and CDR2 is YYREEE (reference sequence). Together with reference TRBV5-4 and TRBJ2-5, the CDR3 gives the full variable domain: ETGVTQSPTHLIKTRGQQVTLRCSSQSGHNTVSWYQQALGQGPQFIFQYYREEENGRGNFPPRFSGLQFPNYSSELNVNALELDDSALYLCASSLAGGSGEKETQYFGPGTRLLVL.

The rearrangement links TRBV28 to TRBJ1-2, with unresolved D. With 5 bases removed from V and 5 bases from J, the gap between germline ends came to 15 bases. In germline, CDR1 is MDHEN, CDR2 SYDVKM. This CDR3 is built from 14 residues. The CDR3 sequence: CASSLPPPGYGYTF. CDR3 DNA: TGTGCCAGCAGTCTTCCCCCGCCGGGTTATGGCTACACCTTC.

This clone was seen more than once but under ten times. The genes are TRBV9 and TRBJ2-2; D uncertain. The length of the CDR3 is 16 residues. Trimming cost V 0 bases and J 4 bases, with 13 bases left between them. From germline, CDR1 is SGDLS and CDR2 YYNGEE. The CDR3 here is CASSVDGSIGTGELFF. The CDR3 region has the DNA TGTGCCAGCAGCGTAGATGGTAGCATCGGCACCGGGGAGCTGTTTTTT.

V and J are TRBV9 and TRBJ2-7; D remains ambiguous. The germline V gene encodes CDR1 SGDLS and CDR2 YYNGEE. The CDR3 runs 15 residues. V was trimmed by 0 bases and J by 1 base, leaving 11 bases between them. This CDR3 is CASSVGQVASYEQYF. DNA for the CDR3: TGTGCCAGCAGCGTAGGTCAGGTTGCTTCCTACGAGCAGTACTTC.

The chain employs TRBV5-1 and TRBJ2-5, with D tentatively TRBD1 (6 bases). Germline V gene lookup returns CDR1 SGHRS and CDR2 YFSETQ. V shed 5 bases and J shed 1 base, with 12 bases lying between them. CDR3 length: 14 residues. The CDR3 spells CASSSQGIQETQYF. For the CDR3, the DNA is TGCGCCAGCAGTTCACAGGGAATCCAAGAGACCCAGTACTTC.

The V call is TRBV7-9, the J call TRBJ2-7; TRBD2 aligns across 8 bases. Germline V gene data show CDR1 as SEHNR and CDR2 as FQNEAQ (reference sequence). The CDR3 extends over 14 amino acids. The V and J ends lost 7 bases and 3 bases, in that order; junction bases with no gene match: 8. The DNA of the CDR3 is TGTGCCAGCACCGGGGGGGCGGGCAACTACGAGCAGTACTTC. Translated: CASTGGAGNYEQYF.

The V gene is TRBV7-9, the J gene TRBJ1-3; TRBD1 matches 8 bases. The V and J ends lost 1 base and 0 bases, in that order; junction bases with no gene match: 5. Germline CDR1 is SEHNR and CDR2 is FQNEAQ (reference sequence). The CDR3 is 17 residues long. The CDR3 reads CASSLGRQGSSGNTIYF. CDR3 DNA: TGTGCCAGCAGCTTAGGACGACAGGGGAGCTCTGGAAACACCATATATTTT. Based on the CDR3 plus reference TRBV7-9 and TRBJ1-3, the full variable domain is DTGVSQNPRHKITKRGQNVTFRCDPISEHNRLYWYRQTLGQGPEFLTYFQNEAQLEKSRLLSDRFSAERPKGSFSTLEIQRTEQGDSAMYLCASSLGRQGSSGNTIYFGEGSWLTVV.

V gene TRBV5-5 combines with J gene TRBJ1-6; D unclear. Germline lookup yields CDR1 SGHKS and CDR2 YYEKEE (reference sequence). The CDR3 covers 15 residues. The V end was cut by 0 bases, the J end by 5 bases, with 9 bases between. The CDR3 loop reads CASSLAPGNNSPLHF. For the CDR3, the DNA is TGTGCCAGCAGCTTGGCCCCCGGTAATAATTCACCCCTCCACTTT.

The chain links TRBV7-9 to TRBJ1-2; 7 bases map to TRBD1. CDR3 length: 15 amino acids. The V gene end was trimmed by 0 bases and the J gene end by 0 bases; junction bases not matched to a gene: 1. CDR1 SEHNR and CDR2 FQNEAQ come from the germline V gene (reference sequence). CDR3 region: CASSLAGGTNYGYTF. CDR3 sequence (DNA): TGTGCCAGCAGCTTAGCAGGGGGCACTAACTATGGCTACACCTTC.

The chain joins TRBV5-3 to TRBJ2-2; 8 bases fit TRBD2. TRBV5-3 is marked as an open reading frame, function uncertain. This CDR3 comprises 17 residues. The V gene end was trimmed by 3 bases and the J gene end by 7 bases; junction bases not matched to a gene: 14. The CDR3 DNA follows: TGTGCCAGAAGCTCTGGGGCGCCGGGGGGGCCAATCGGGGAGCTGTTTTTT. Amino acids: CARSSGAPGGPIGELFF.

This rearrangement joins TRBV19 to TRBJ1-1; possibly TRBD1 for D (5 bases). Germline CDR1 LNHDA, CDR2 SQIVND (reference sequence). CDR3 length: 15 amino acids. The V end was cut by 3 bases, the J end by 4 bases, with 15 bases between. The CDR3 DNA follows: TGTGCCAGTAGTATTTTCGGGCAGGGAGGCACTGAAGCTTTCTTT. Protein: CASSIFGQGGTEAFF.

This sequence joins TRBV7-9 and TRBJ1-2; 10 nucleotides line up with TRBD1. The CDR3 covers 15 residues. The junction had 7 bases not matched to a gene; V was cut back by 5 bases and J by 4 bases. Looked up from germline, CDR1 is SEHNR and CDR2 is FQNEAQ (reference sequence). CDR3 residues: CASSLGQGLGYGYTF. The CDR3 DNA reads as TGTGCCAGCAGCCTGGGACAGGGGCTGGGCTATGGCTACACCTTC.

V gene TRBV5-6 combines with J gene TRBJ1-1, with D maybe TRBD1 (5 bases). Germline values: CDR1 SGHDT, CDR2 YYEEEE. The CDR3 covers 13 residues. The germline V and J ends were trimmed by 4 bases and 10 bases, with 17 bases remaining between them. This chain's CDR3 is CASSATTDIRAFF. The CDR3 DNA reads TGTGCCAGCAGCGCAACTACGGACATCCGAGCTTTCTTT.

This chain connects TRBV12-5 to TRBJ1-1; D perhaps matches TRBD1 (6 bases). Looked up from germline, CDR1 is LGHNT and CDR2 is FRNRAP. This CDR3 contains 15 residues. V lost 8 bases and J 7 bases, leaving 23 bases between the germline ends. CDR3 nucleotides: TGTGCTAGTTCCCTGGTCGGGGGGCGAAGCGGTGAAGCTTTCTTT. Protein sequence: CASSLVGGRSGEAFF.

The chain recombines TRBV6-2 or TRBV6-3 with TRBJ2-1, with 10 bases that match TRBD2. This CDR3 is built from 15 residues. V gave up 6 bases and J gave up 4 bases; unmatched junction bases: 6. CDR1 and CDR2 from the germline V gene are MNHEY and SVGEGT. The CDR3 bases are TGTGCCAGCAGCAGAGCGGGAGGGGCATACAATGAGCAGTTCTTC. It specifies CASSRAGGAYNEQFF.

The chain combines TRBV6-2 or TRBV6-3 with TRBJ2-1, with 7 nucleotides matching TRBD2. The ends lost 5 bases at V and 0 bases at J; junction bases unmatched: 4. The CDR3 spans 15 residues. Germline V gene data show CDR1 as MNHEY and CDR2 as SVGEGT. The CDR3 here is CASSGGVSSYNEQFF. The CDR3 DNA reads TGTGCCAGCAGTGGGGGGGTCAGCTCCTACAATGAGCAGTTCTTC.

The chain carries TRBV30 and TRBJ1-6, with TRBD1 matching over 8 bases. This CDR3 is built from 14 residues. Germline loops: CDR1 GTSNPN, CDR2 SVGIG (reference sequence). J gave up 0 bases and V 5 bases, and 0 bases lay outside the gene matches. The CDR3 region is CAWGQGSYNSPLHF. The DNA of the CDR3 is TGTGCCTGGGGACAGGGCTCCTATAATTCACCCCTCCACTTT. The whole variable domain, filled in from reference TRBV30 and TRBJ1-6, reads SQTIHQWPATLVQPVGSPLSLECTVEGTSNPNLYWYRQAAGRGLQLLFYSVGIGQISSEVPQNLSASRPQDRQFILSSKKLLLSDSGFYLCAWGQGSYNSPLHFGNGTRLTVT.

This chain uses TRBV6-5 with TRBJ1-5; 7 bases are shared with TRBD1. There are 15 residues in the CDR3. Germline V lookup: CDR1 MNHEY, CDR2 SVGAGI. V lost 6 bases to trimming and J lost 2 bases; unmatched junction nucleotides: 7. CDR3 DNA sequence: TGTGCCAGCAGACCGACAGGGAAGGGCAATCAGCCCCAGCATTTT. It is translated as CASRPTGKGNQPQHF.

In its sample, this clone was seen a few times. The chain couples TRBV5-4 to TRBJ2-3, with 9 positions matching TRBD1. The CDR3 sequence is 15 residues long. J lost 0 bases, V lost 5 bases, and 4 bases had no gene match. Germline CDR1 SGHNT, CDR2 YYREEE (reference sequence). CDR3 coding DNA: TGTGCCAGCAGAGGGACAGGGTTTAGCACAGATACGCAGTATTTT. It specifies CASRGTGFSTDTQYF. The full variable domain, rest sourced from reference TRBV5-4 and TRBJ2-3, is ETGVTQSPTHLIKTRGQQVTLRCSSQSGHNTVSWYQQALGQGPQFIFQYYREEENGRGNFPPRFSGLQFPNYSSELNVNALELDDSALYLCASRGTGFSTDTQYFGPGTRLTVL.

The rearrangement uses TRBV2 and TRBJ2-2, with 9 bases lining up with TRBD2. The CDR3 extends over 15 amino acids. Trimming cost V 5 bases and J 4 bases; bases outside gene matches: 5. Germline CDR1 is SNHLY and CDR2 is FYNNEI. DNA of the CDR3: TGTGCCAGCAGTACTAGCGGGTCCTTCACCGGGGAGCTGTTTTTT. Its translation is CASSTSGSFTGELFF.

The rearrangement joins TRBV6-2 or TRBV6-3 to TRBJ2-1, with 9 bases aligning to TRBD2. With V trimmed by 3 bases and J by 4 bases, 16 bases remained unmatched. Per germline, CDR1 MNHEY and CDR2 SVGEGT. The CDR3 is made up of 19 amino acids. DNA of the CDR3: TGTGCCAGCAGTTATCCCCGATCCAAGACTAGCGGACTTTACAATGAGCAGTTCTTC. This encodes CASSYPRSKTSGLYNEQFF.

The V call is TRBV6-4, the J call TRBJ1-6, with D perhaps matching TRBD1 (5 bases). The length of the CDR3 is 15 residues. V was pared by 0 bases and J by 9 bases, with 12 bases between. Germline CDR1 is MRHNA and CDR2 is SNTAGT. CDR3 loop: CASSDSTGGVSPLHF. In nucleotides, the CDR3 is TGTGCCAGCAGTGACTCTACAGGAGGGGTTTCACCCCTCCACTTT.

The chain combines TRBV10-3 with TRBJ2-5, with TRBD2 matching over 9 bases. Trimming took 6 bases from V and 4 from J; bases not matched to a gene: 9. The V gene's germline CDR1 is ENHRY and CDR2 SYGVKD. The CDR3 runs to 15 residues. CDR3 sequence reads: CAISTVDSGRETQYF. CDR3 sequence (DNA): TGTGCCATCAGCACCGTTGATAGCGGGAGAGAGACCCAGTACTTC.

The V and J genes are TRBV10-3 and TRBJ2-7; 7 positions agree with TRBD1. The CDR3 is 15 amino acids. V trimming: 0 bases; J trimming: 3 bases; junction bases outside the gene matches: 5. CDR1 is ENHRY and CDR2 is SYGVKD in the germline V gene. The CDR3 here is CAISESWGTDYEQYF. CDR3 nucleotide sequence: TGTGCCATCAGTGAGTCGTGGGGGACAGACTACGAGCAGTACTTC.

This CDR3 reads CASSPQVLGTEAFF. CDR3 nucleotides: TGTGCCAGCAGCCCGCAGGTTCTGGGCACTGAAGCTTTCTTT. The rearrangement uses TRBV3-1 (or the pseudogene TRBV3-2) and TRBJ1-1, with D hard to call. The V end lost 4 bases, the J end lost 4 bases, and 13 bases lay between the germline ends. This CDR3 is 14 amino acids long. CDR1 LGHDT and CDR2 YNNKEL come from the germline V gene (reference sequence).

This clone has more than one count but fewer than ten. The V call is TRBV19, the J call TRBJ1-5; D not certain. CDR3 length: 14 residues. CDR1 is LNHDA and CDR2 is SQIVND in the germline V gene (reference sequence). Trimming took off 4 bases at V and 4 bases at J, with 11 bases between the two ends. CDR3 residues: CASSSGQKNQPQHF. CDR3 coding DNA: TGTGCCAGTAGTAGTGGGCAGAAAAATCAGCCCCAGCATTTT.

V and J are TRBV12-3 or TRBV12-4 and TRBJ2-5; 10 positions agree with TRBD1. V trimming: 6 bases; J trimming: 3 bases; junction bases outside the gene matches: 1. This CDR3 contains 13 residues. In DNA form, the CDR3 reads TGTGCCAGCAGGGACAGGGGGGAAGAGACCCAGTACTTC. It specifies CASRDRGEETQYF.

This chain's CDR3 is CASTPGQINSPLHF. CDR3 bases: TGTGCCAGCACCCCTGGGCAGATCAATTCACCCCTCCACTTT. The rearrangement links TRBV28 to TRBJ1-6; D is undetermined. Trimming left V 7 bases short and J 7 bases short, with 14 bases between. The CDR3 loop spans 14 amino acids. Germline CDR1 and CDR2: MDHEN and SYDVKM.

The chain employs TRBV5-5 and TRBJ1-4, with no clear D. V was pared by 2 bases and J by 6 bases, with 17 bases between. This CDR3 has 16 residues. CDR1 is SGHKS and CDR2 is YYEKEE in the germline V gene (reference sequence). The CDR3 loop is CASSFDPNPRHEKLFF. The CDR3 bases are TGTGCCAGCAGCTTTGACCCTAACCCGAGGCATGAAAAACTGTTTTTT.

The V gene is TRBV4-1, the J gene TRBJ1-1; D may be TRBD1 (6 bases). Germline lookup yields CDR1 MGHRA and CDR2 YSYEKL. This CDR3 is 16 amino acids long. V was cut by 4 bases and J by 6 bases, with 21 bases left in between. The CDR3 here is CASSLLVDSKVSEAFF. The CDR3 DNA follows: TGCGCCAGCAGCCTCTTGGTGGACAGCAAGGTCTCTGAAGCTTTCTTT.

The chain couples TRBV4-2 to TRBJ1-4; TRBD1 is a possible D gene (6 bases). The germline V gene encodes CDR1 LGHNA and CDR2 YNFKEQ. V lost 0 bases and J lost 8, with 16 bases in between. This CDR3 is 16 amino acids long. Written as DNA, the CDR3 is TGTGCCAGCAGCCAAGAAAGGGGAGGGGGGTACGAAAAACTGTTTTTT. Its protein product is CASSQERGGGYEKLFF.